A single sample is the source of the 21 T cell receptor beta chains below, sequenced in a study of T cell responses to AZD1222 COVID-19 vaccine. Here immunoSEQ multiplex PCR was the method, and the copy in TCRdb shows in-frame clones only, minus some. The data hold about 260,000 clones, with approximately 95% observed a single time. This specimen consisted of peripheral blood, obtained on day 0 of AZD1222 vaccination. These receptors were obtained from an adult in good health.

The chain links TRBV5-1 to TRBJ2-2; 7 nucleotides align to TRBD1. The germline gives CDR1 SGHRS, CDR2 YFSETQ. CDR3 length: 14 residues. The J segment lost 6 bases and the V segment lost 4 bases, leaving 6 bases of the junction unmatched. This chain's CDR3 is CASSPDRFAGELFF. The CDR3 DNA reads TGCGCCAGCAGCCCGGACAGGTTTGCCGGGGAGCTGTTTTTT.

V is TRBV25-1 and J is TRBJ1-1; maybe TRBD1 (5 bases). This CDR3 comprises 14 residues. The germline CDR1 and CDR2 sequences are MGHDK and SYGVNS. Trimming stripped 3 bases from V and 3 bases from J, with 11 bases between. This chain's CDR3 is CASSDPGRDTEAFF. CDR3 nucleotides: TGTGCCAGCAGTGACCCAGGGCGAGACACTGAAGCTTTCTTT.

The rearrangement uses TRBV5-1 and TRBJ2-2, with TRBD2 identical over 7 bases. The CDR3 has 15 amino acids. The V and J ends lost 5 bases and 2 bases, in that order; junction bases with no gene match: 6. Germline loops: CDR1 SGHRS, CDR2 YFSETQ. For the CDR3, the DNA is TGCGCCAGCAGGCTGAGCGGGACCAACACCGGGGAGCTGTTTTTT. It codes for CASRLSGTNTGELFF. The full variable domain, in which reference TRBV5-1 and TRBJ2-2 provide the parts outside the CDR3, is KAGVTQTPRYLIKTRGQQVTLSCSPISGHRSVSWYQQTPGQGLQFLFEYFSETQRNKGNFPGRFSGRQFSNSRSEMNVSTLELGDSALYLCASRLSGTNTGELFFGEGSRLTVL.

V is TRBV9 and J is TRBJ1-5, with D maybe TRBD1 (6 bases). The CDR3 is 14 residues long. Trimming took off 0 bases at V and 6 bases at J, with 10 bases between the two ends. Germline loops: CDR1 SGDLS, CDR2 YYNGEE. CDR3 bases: TGTGCCAGCAGCGTAGGACAGGAAAGTCAGCCCCAGCATTTT. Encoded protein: CASSVGQESQPQHF.

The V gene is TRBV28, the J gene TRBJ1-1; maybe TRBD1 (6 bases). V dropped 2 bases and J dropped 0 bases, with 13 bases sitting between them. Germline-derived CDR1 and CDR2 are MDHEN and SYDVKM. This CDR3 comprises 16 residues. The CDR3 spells CASSLRWGPMNTEAFF. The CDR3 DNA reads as TGTGCCAGCAGTTTAAGATGGGGGCCCATGAACACTGAAGCTTTCTTT.

The CDR3 DNA reads TGCAGCGTCCGCAATAGCGGGGGGGAATACGAGCAGTACTTC. It is translated as CSVRNSGGEYEQYF. The rearrangement joins TRBV29-1 to TRBJ2-7; 11 nucleotides align to TRBD2. The CDR3 consists of 14 residues. With V trimmed by 6 bases and J by 4 bases, 8 bases remained unmatched. CDR1 and CDR2 (germline): SQVTM, ANQGSEA.

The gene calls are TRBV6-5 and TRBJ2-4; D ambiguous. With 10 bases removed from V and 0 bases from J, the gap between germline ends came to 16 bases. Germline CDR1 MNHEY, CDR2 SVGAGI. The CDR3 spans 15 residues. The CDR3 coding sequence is TGTGCCACCTCGGACCGGTCCTTAGCCAAAAACATTCAGTACTTC. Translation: CATSDRSLAKNIQYF.

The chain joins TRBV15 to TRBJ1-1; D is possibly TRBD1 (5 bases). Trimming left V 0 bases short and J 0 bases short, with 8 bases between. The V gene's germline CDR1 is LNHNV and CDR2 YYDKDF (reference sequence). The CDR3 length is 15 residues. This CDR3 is CATSRDKGLNTEAFF. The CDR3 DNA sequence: TGTGCCACCAGCAGAGATAAGGGGCTGAACACTGAAGCTTTCTTT.

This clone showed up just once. CDR3 sequence (DNA): TGTGCCAGCAGCTACCTGACCACCGGAGGCGAGCAGTACTTC. Its protein product is CASSYLTTGGEQYF. This chain uses TRBV2 with TRBJ2-7, with D perhaps matching TRBD2 (5 bases). Germline V gene data show CDR1 as SNHLY and CDR2 as FYNNEI. V lost 6 bases and J 6 bases, leaving 18 bases between the germline ends. The CDR3 length is 14 residues.

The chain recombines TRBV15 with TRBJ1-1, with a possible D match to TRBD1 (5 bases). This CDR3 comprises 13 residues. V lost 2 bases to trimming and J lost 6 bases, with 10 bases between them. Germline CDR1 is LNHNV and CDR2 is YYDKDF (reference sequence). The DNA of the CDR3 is TGTGCCACCAGCAGACTCGGGGGGGCTGAAGCTTTCTTT. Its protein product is CATSRLGGAEAFF.

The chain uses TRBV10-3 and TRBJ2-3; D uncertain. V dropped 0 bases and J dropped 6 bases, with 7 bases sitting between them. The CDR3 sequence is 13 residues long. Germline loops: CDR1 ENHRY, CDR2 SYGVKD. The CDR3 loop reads CAISESALDTQYF. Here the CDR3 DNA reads TGTGCCATCAGTGAGTCCGCCCTCGATACGCAGTATTTT.

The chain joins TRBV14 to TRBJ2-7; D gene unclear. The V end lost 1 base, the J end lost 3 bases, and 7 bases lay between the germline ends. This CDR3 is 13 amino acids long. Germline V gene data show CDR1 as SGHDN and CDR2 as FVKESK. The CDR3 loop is CASSQGLVYEQYF. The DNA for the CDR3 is TGTGCCAGCAGCCAAGGCCTGGTCTACGAGCAGTACTTC.

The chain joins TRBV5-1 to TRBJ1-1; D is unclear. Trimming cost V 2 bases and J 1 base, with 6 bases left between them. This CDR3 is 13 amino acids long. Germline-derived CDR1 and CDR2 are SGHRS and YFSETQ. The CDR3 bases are TGCGCCAGCAGCTTTTCGGGGAACACTGAAGCTTTCTTT. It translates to CASSFSGNTEAFF.

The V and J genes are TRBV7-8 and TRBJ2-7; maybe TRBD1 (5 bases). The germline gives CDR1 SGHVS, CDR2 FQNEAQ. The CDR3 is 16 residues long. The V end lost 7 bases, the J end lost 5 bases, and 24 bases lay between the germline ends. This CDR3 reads CASKPLSWQGIHEQYF. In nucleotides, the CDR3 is TGTGCCAGCAAGCCGCTGAGTTGGCAGGGAATCCACGAGCAGTACTTC.

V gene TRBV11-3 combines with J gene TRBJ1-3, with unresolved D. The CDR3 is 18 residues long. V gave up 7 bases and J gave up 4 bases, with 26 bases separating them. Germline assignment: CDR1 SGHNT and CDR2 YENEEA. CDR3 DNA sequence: TGTGCCAGCACCTACCTGGAAGAGGGCGGGGAGGGAGGAAACACCATATATTTT. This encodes CASTYLEEGGEGGNTIYF.

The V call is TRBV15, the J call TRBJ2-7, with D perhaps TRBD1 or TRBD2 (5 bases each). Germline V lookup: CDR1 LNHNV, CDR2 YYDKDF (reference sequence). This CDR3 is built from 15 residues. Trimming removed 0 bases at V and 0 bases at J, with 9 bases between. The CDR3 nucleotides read TGTGCCACCAGCAGAGATCGGGGCTCCTCCTACGAGCAGTACTTC. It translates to CATSRDRGSSYEQYF. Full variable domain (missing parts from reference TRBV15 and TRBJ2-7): DAMVIQNPRYQVTQFGKPVTLSCSQTLNHNVMYWYQQKSSQAPKLLFHYYDKDFNNEADTPDNFQSRRPNTSFCFLDIRSPGLGDTAMYLCATSRDRGSSYEQYFGPGTRLTVT.

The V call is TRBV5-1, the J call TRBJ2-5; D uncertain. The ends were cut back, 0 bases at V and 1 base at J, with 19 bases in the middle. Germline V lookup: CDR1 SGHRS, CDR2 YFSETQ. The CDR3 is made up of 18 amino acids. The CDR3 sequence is CASSLASWVRKGQETQYF. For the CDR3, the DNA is TGCGCCAGCAGCTTGGCCTCGTGGGTACGGAAAGGCCAAGAGACCCAGTACTTC.

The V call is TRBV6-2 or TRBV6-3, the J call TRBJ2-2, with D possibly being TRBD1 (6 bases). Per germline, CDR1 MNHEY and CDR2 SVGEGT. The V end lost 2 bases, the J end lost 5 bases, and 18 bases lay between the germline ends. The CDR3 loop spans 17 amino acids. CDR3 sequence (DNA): TGTGCCAGCAGTTACGAGACAGGTCGACGAGAAACCGGGGAGCTGTTTTTT. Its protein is CASSYETGRRETGELFF.

The DNA of the CDR3 is TGTGCCAGCAGCCAAGGACAGGGGGCGGTCACTGAAGCTTTCTTT. Amino acid sequence: CASSQGQGAVTEAFF. V usage is TRBV3-1 (or the pseudogene TRBV3-2) and J usage is TRBJ1-1; 10 bases align to TRBD1. J lost 4 bases, V lost 1 base, and 3 bases had no gene match. This CDR3 is built from 15 residues. Germline V CDR1 and CDR2: LGHDT, YNNKEL (reference sequence).

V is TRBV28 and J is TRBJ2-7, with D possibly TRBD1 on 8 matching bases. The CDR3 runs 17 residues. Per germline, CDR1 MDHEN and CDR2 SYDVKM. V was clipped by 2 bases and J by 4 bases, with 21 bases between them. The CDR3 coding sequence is TGTGCCAGCAGTTTAATTTTCCCGGACAGGGAGGGGTACGAGCAGTACTTC. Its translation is CASSLIFPDREGYEQYF.

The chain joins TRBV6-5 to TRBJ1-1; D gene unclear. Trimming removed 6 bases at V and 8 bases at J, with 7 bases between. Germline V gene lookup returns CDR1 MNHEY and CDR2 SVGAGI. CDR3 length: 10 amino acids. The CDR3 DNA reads TGTGCCAGCAGGGCAAGCGAAGCTTTCTTT. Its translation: CASRASEAFF.